These 9 T cell receptor beta chains were sequenced from one sample in a study of Graves' ophthalmopathy and Graves' hyperthyroidism. Amplifying from RNA transcripts, the study obtained TCR beta CDR3 regions. Amplification began with first-round RT-PCR using HTBI primers, then second-round multiplex PCR was performed. Via MiXCR, TCRdb re-called the multiplex PCR reads, giving one row per CDR3 protein. This repertoire shows some 360,000 distinct CDR3 sequences, approximately 17% found once; its top ten account for 2.4%. Sample: peripheral blood. The receptors derive from an adult woman with stable Graves' hyperthyroidism.

The table lists this clonotype with many counts. The germline gene is not matched at one end of the junction; a read error may be the cause. V gene TRBV29-1 combines with J gene TRBJ1-2; 8 bases agree with TRBD1. In germline, CDR1 is SQVTM, CDR2 ANQGSEA. This CDR3 contains 14 residues. CDR3 DNA sequence: TGCAGCGTCGAAGGACAGGGCGATTCCTATGGCTACACCTTC. It yields the protein CSVEGQGDSYGYTF.

The rearrangement uses TRBV11-2 and TRBJ2-5; 7 bases are shared with TRBD1. V shed 4 bases, J shed 2 bases, and the junction held 13 bases outside the gene matches. Germline V gene lookup returns CDR1 SGHAT and CDR2 FQNNGV. The CDR3 consists of 17 residues. CDR3 DNA: TGTGCCAGCAGCTACGCCGGGACAGAAGAATTACAAGAGACCCAGTACTTC. Encoded protein: CASSYAGTEELQETQYF.

The table lists this clonotype with many counts. The gene calls are TRBV30 and TRBJ2-5; D gene unclear. Trimming removed 1 base at V and 5 bases at J, with 14 bases between. The CDR3 totals 14 residues. In germline, CDR1 is GTSNPN, CDR2 SVGIG (reference sequence). This CDR3 reads CAWSDGRLRETQYF. The CDR3, as DNA: TGTGCCTGGAGTGATGGCAGGTTGAGGGAGACCCAGTACTTC.

Ten or more counts support this clonotype. The rearrangement joins TRBV15 to TRBJ1-2; 11 positions agree with TRBD1. The CDR3 extends over 14 amino acids. In germline, CDR1 is LNHNV, CDR2 YYDKDF (reference sequence). The ends lost 4 bases at V and 5 bases at J; junction bases unmatched: 3. The chain's CDR3 is CATSMGTGGYGYTF. The CDR3 DNA reads as TGTGCCACCAGCATGGGGACAGGGGGTTATGGCTACACCTTC.

The sample holds many counts of this clonotype. The chain uses TRBV29-1 and TRBJ2-5; 7 bases map to TRBD2. V lost 1 base and J lost 5; bases outside the gene matches: 4. Germline lookup yields CDR1 SQVTM and CDR2 ANQGSEA. The CDR3 covers 13 residues. The CDR3 region has the DNA TGCAGCGTTGAAGCCCCCGGGAGGGAGACCCAGTACTTC. Residues: CSVEAPGRETQYF. Combining the CDR3 with reference TRBV29-1 and TRBJ2-5 gives the whole variable domain SAVISQKPSRDICQRGTSLTIQCQVDSQVTMMFWYRQQPGQSLTLIATANQGSEATYESGFVIDKFPISRPNLTFSTLTVSNMSPEDSSIYLCSVEAPGRETQYFGPGTRLLVL.

The chain recombines TRBV6-5 with TRBJ2-3; D is unclear. From germline, CDR1 is MNHEY and CDR2 SVGAGI. V was trimmed by 3 bases and J by 5 bases, leaving 12 bases between them. CDR3 length: 14 amino acids. The CDR3 region has the DNA TGTGCCAGCAGTTATGCGGCCTCGGGAGATACGCAGTATTTT. Encoded protein: CASSYAASGDTQYF.

This clonotype was observed at least ten times. V usage is TRBV28 and J usage is TRBJ1-2; TRBD1 aligns across 9 bases. From germline, CDR1 is MDHEN and CDR2 SYDVKM. Unmatched junction bases numbered 9, after V lost 7 bases and J lost 6 bases. The CDR3 has 14 amino acids. CDR3 protein: CASNSGTGNNGYTF. DNA of the CDR3: TGTGCCAGCAATTCCGGGACAGGGAATAATGGCTACACCTTC.

This clonotype was counted ten times or more. J is TRBJ2-7 and V is TRBV20-1; 8 nucleotides align to TRBD1. The CDR3 runs 19 residues. From germline, CDR1 is DFQATT and CDR2 SNEGSKA (reference sequence). The V segment lost 2 bases and the J segment 0 bases; nucleotides outside the gene matches: 18. The CDR3 loop reads CSARSTGGQENPHSYEQYF. CDR3 bases: TGCAGTGCTAGATCTACCGGGGGACAGGAAAATCCCCACTCCTACGAGCAGTACTTC.

This clonotype has a count of ten or more. The chain's CDR3 is CAITPGFGQPQHF. CDR3 nucleotides: TGTGCCATCACACCGGGGTTTGGACAGCCCCAGCATTTT. The rearrangement uses TRBV10-3 and TRBJ1-5, with no clear D. CDR3 size: 13 residues. CDR1 is ENHRY, CDR2 SYGVKD, per germline. Trimming took off 7 bases at V and 7 bases at J, with 14 bases between the two ends.